The TCR beta chain under discussion was sequenced for a study of identical twins. Findings and limits, study-wide: Fewer insertions marked abundant cord blood beta clonotypes; young adult naive trended weakly, memory not at all. Partly confounded zero-insertion analyses could result from invariant MAIT and iNKT cells. Models underestimated out-of-frame TCR alpha sharing in monozygotic twins.

From the 5' RACE reads, TCRdb called clonotypes with MiXCR, one entry per CDR3 protein. The sample lists some 1,600,000 distinct CDR3 sequences; roughly a third were seen once. Germline values: CDR1 KGHSH, CDR2 LQKENI. Trimming took 4 bases from V and 4 from J; bases not matched to a gene: 4. This CDR3 spans 14 amino acids. This clonotype appeared a few times. The antigen is not known. The source of this sequence is a newborn girl in good health. Material: cord blood. This chain links TRBV18 with TRBJ2-3, with 8 bases identical to TRBD2. CDR3 DNA: TGTGCCAGCTCACGACGGACTAGCCCAGATACGCAGTATTTT. Its protein product is CASSRRTSPDTQYF.